The 7 T cell receptor beta chains below all came from one sample that was sequenced in a study of T cell clonotyping in hematopoietic cell transplantation. Assay: immunoSEQ multiplex PCR; the TCRdb copy retains only in-frame clones and omits some. This sample has 60,000 to 75,000 clones, with roughly 93% found just once. Source material: peripheral blood mononuclear cells. All receptors come from a man aged 45 to 65 in good health. Some clones in this sample may be carry-over from other donors' samples.

V gene TRBV18 combines with J gene TRBJ1-5; weak D call: TRBD1 (5 bases). CDR3 length equals 15 residues. The V end was cut by 2 bases, the J end by 1 base, with 9 bases between. Germline CDR1 and CDR2: KGHSH and LQKENI. The CDR3, as DNA: TGTGCCAGCTCACCATTCTCAGGGAGCAATCAGCCCCAGCATTTT. It encodes CASSPFSGSNQPQHF.

To note about this clone: The junction and the germline gene differ at one end; a read error may be behind it. The J gene is TRBJ1-1, the V gene TRBV6-1; 7 bases agree with TRBD1. The CDR3 extends over 13 amino acids. CDR1 is MNHNS and CDR2 is SASEGT in the germline V gene. CDR3 sequence (DNA): TGTGCCAGCAGAGAAGACAGGGACACTGAAGCTTTCTTT. This translates into CASREDRDTEAFF.

The chain links TRBV7-3 to TRBJ2-7; D may be TRBD1 or TRBD2 (5 bases each). Trimming pared 7 bases from V and 5 bases from J, leaving 21 bases between. The germline gives CDR1 SGHTA, CDR2 FQGTGA. The CDR3 length is 15 residues. The DNA of the CDR3 is TGTGCCAGCACCGAGCAGGGCCTCTACGGGGACGAGCAGTACTTC. As protein: CASTEQGLYGDEQYF. The variable domain in full, with the rest retrieved from reference TRBV7-3 and TRBJ2-7, is GAGVSQTPSNKVTEKGKYVELRCDPISGHTALYWYRQSLGQGPEFLIYFQGTGAADDSGLPNDRFFAVRPEGSVSTLKIQRTERGDSAVYLCASTEQGLYGDEQYFGPGTRLTVT.

The chain is built from TRBV9 and TRBJ2-7, with D maybe TRBD1 (6 bases). This CDR3 has 15 amino acids. Per germline, CDR1 SGDLS and CDR2 YYNGEE. The germline V and J ends were trimmed by 0 bases and 2 bases, with 12 bases remaining between them. Here the CDR3 reads CASSVDGTPTYEQYF. The CDR3 nucleotides are TGTGCCAGCAGCGTAGATGGGACACCCACCTACGAGCAGTACTTC.

This rearrangement joins TRBV9 to TRBJ2-3, with 9 bases matching TRBD1. V gave up 3 bases and J gave up 2 bases; unmatched junction bases: 7. The CDR3 spans 16 residues. The germline V gene has CDR1 SGDLS and CDR2 YYNGEE. The CDR3 DNA reads as TGTGCCAGCAGCGATATACAGGGGGCTTACACAGATACGCAGTATTTT. This codes for CASSDIQGAYTDTQYF.

The DNA of the CDR3 is TGTGCCAGCAGCTTCCAGACCCGTGAGCCCCAGCATTTT. Translation gives CASSFQTREPQHF. The chain uses TRBV7-2 and TRBJ1-5, with D unclear. V dropped 3 bases and J dropped 8 bases, with 11 bases sitting between them. CDR1 is SGHTA and CDR2 is FQGNSA in the germline V gene. This CDR3 has 13 amino acids.

The chain links TRBV19 to TRBJ1-2; D gene uncertain. Deletions cut 2 bases from V and 4 bases from J, with 11 bases between. Looked up from germline, CDR1 is LNHDA and CDR2 is SQIVND (reference sequence). This CDR3 is built from 14 residues. The DNA for the CDR3 is TGTGCCAGTAGTATAATGAGCCCAATCTATGGCTACACCTTC. Translation gives CASSIMSPIYGYTF.